This paragraph reports one TCR beta chain. Other DNA sequences within the sample encode an identical CDR3. An assay was performed, and its level was deep. Sequencing used immunoSEQ multiplex PCR; TCRdb keeps in-frame clones, though not all of them. The sample holds around 2.1 million clones, 93% seen once. The naive CD8 fraction comprised CD45RO-negative cells positively selected for CCR7 and excluded terminally differentiated effector memory CD45RA+ cells. The CDR3 length is 13 residues. Trimming at V came to 2 bases and at J to 8 bases, leaving 5 bases not matched to a gene. Germline-derived CDR1 and CDR2 are SGDLS and YYNGEE. This specimen comes from a study of shared clonotypes between healthy human individuals.

The sequenced sample consisted of naive CD8+ T cells from PBMCs. The chain recombines TRBV9 with TRBJ1-2, with 8 bases identical to TRBD1. This TCR came from a man between 18 and 29 years old in good health. Some clones in this sample may be carry-over from other donors' samples. CDR3 loop: CASSVVTGDGYTF. DNA of the CDR3: TGTGCCAGCAGCGTCGTGACAGGGGACGGCTACACCTTC.